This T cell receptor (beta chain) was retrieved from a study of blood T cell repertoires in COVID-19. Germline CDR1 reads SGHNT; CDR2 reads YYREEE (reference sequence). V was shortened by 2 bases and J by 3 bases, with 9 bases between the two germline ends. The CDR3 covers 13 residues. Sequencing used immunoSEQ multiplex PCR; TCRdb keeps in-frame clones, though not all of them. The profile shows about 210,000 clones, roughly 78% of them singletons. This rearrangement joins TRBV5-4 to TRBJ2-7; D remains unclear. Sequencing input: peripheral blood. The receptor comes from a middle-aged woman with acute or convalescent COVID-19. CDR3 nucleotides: TGTGCCAGCAGCTTAAACAGATACTACGAGCAGTACTTC. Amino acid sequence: CASSLNRYYEQYF.